The sequence of this T cell receptor (beta chain) was determined in a study of shared clonotypes between healthy human individuals (dated by TCRdb to about 2020). At the level of the whole study: Three men and two women, aged 18 to 49 years, made up the cohort. For each donor, three plates each were used for CD4 naive and CD4 memory, two plates were used for CD8 naive, and one plate was used for CD8 memory. The study deeply sequenced blood TCR repertoires of five healthy adults to estimate repertoire size and the extent of clonotype sharing between individuals. Different laboratories and diverse techniques were used to prepare libraries and sequence TCR repertoires, to increase sequencing depth and limit assay-specific biases. Per donor, leukapheresis produced somewhere between about 0.8 and 9.5 billion PBMCs.

Healthy HIV-negative adults with no recently reported acute infections or vaccinations were included as donors. Every donor was a Caucasian adult residing in Nashville, Tennessee, USA. CD4+ T cells were enriched by magnetic negative selection, after which naive cells were positively selected on CD45RA and the negative fraction was taken as the memory subset. Blood was obtained by leukapheresis, after which PBMCs were separated by Ficoll-Histopaque density gradient centrifugation and cryopreserved in liquid nitrogen vapor phase. Analytical flow cytometry was used to check the purity and quantity of each magnetically sorted T cell population. Each sorted fraction had its genomic DNA isolated and then quantified by UV absorbance on a Nanodrop 2000c. Summary of the overall study and its limitations: Compared with non-shared clonotypes, clonotypes shared by all four sorted-subset donors had higher generation probabilities. Sampling was limited to blood, and TCR repertoires in tissue likely differ from TCR repertoires in blood. The genetic and exposure-history diversity represented was limited by the small number of donors. Roughly 5.2% of naive CD4, around 3.5% of naive CD8, roughly 2.5% of memory CD4, and 0.4% of memory CD8 clonotypes were shared across several donors. Incomplete sequencing was indicated by rarefaction of sorted-subset datasets, despite the large sequencing depth. Based on pairwise subsampling, the degree of clonotype sharing among donors was expected to be affected by sequencing depth. Larger estimated clonotype richness was generally found for naive subsets than for memory subsets.

Using the deep immunoSEQ assay, TCR CDR3 regions were amplified from genomic DNA by multiplex PCR. For each cell subset, the extracted genomic DNA was distributed evenly across all wells of several immunoSEQ 96-well plates, and each plate served as one replicate. Each replicate PCR for sorted subsets received roughly 0.2 ug genomic DNA, equal to about 30,000 T cell genomes. Purified libraries were measured with a Qubit 3.0 fluorometer, size-checked on a Bioanalyzer 2100, and measured again with the KAPA Library Quantification kit. A separate single-read 150-cycle Illumina NextSeq 550 flow cell was used to sequence each immunoSEQ 96-well plate. The authors processed their data as follows. Because the immunoSEQ output held only junctional sequences and lacked quality scores, the filtering could not match the filtering applied to full-length reads. To assign V/J genes and CDR3, sequences were annotated using PyIR, a Python wrapper for IgBLAST v1.9, with IMGT germline references. Reads were removed for weak V/J assignments (E-value above 1e-6), missing CDR3, stop codons, out-of-frame junctions, or ambiguous translated residues. A V3J clonotype was defined by an identical inferred V gene, J gene, and CDR3 amino acid sequence. The percentage overlap between two repertoires was calculated by dividing the number of shared unique clonotypes by the size of the smaller repertoire. Repertoire richness was assessed with RTK rarefaction, the Chao1 estimator, and Recon v2.1 estimates of unobserved clonotypes. OLGA was used to compute generation probabilities for all TCRbeta clonotypes that the gDNA method yielded from a handful of donors. TCRdb mirrors the immuneACCESS table, restricted to in-frame sequences. Some clones are absent from its copies; in checked studies, under half trace to an unresolved V gene, and the reason for the others is unknown. The DNA gave D and trimming, while V, J and clone size come from that table. A total of approximately 740,000 clones appear in this sample, less than 85% of them only once. The top ten clonotypes cover less than 2% of the sample.

Between the V and J ends, shortened by 4 bases and 1 base respectively, the junction contains 17 bases. CDR1 is given as SGHRS and CDR2 as YFSETQ, both from the germline V gene. CDR3 length: 16 amino acids, cysteine to phenylalanine. The read is trimmed to its CDR3 DNA, 48 bases read in frame from base 1. As to this clone: Its antigen is still unknown. No per-base quality is available; no much larger clone lies one base away.

The sample taken for sequencing was memory CD4+ T cells sorted from blood. The sample's cell subset or site label is to be understood as: CD45RA-negative fraction. This sequence originates from a woman in her twenties or thirties in good health. This sequence uses TRBV5-1 and TRBJ2-5, and perhaps TRBD1 as D gene, on 6 matching bases. The DNA sequence follows: TGCGCCAGCAGCCTCGACAGGCCGGGTTTCCAAGAGACCCAGTACTTC. Its protein reads: CASSLDRPGFQETQYF.